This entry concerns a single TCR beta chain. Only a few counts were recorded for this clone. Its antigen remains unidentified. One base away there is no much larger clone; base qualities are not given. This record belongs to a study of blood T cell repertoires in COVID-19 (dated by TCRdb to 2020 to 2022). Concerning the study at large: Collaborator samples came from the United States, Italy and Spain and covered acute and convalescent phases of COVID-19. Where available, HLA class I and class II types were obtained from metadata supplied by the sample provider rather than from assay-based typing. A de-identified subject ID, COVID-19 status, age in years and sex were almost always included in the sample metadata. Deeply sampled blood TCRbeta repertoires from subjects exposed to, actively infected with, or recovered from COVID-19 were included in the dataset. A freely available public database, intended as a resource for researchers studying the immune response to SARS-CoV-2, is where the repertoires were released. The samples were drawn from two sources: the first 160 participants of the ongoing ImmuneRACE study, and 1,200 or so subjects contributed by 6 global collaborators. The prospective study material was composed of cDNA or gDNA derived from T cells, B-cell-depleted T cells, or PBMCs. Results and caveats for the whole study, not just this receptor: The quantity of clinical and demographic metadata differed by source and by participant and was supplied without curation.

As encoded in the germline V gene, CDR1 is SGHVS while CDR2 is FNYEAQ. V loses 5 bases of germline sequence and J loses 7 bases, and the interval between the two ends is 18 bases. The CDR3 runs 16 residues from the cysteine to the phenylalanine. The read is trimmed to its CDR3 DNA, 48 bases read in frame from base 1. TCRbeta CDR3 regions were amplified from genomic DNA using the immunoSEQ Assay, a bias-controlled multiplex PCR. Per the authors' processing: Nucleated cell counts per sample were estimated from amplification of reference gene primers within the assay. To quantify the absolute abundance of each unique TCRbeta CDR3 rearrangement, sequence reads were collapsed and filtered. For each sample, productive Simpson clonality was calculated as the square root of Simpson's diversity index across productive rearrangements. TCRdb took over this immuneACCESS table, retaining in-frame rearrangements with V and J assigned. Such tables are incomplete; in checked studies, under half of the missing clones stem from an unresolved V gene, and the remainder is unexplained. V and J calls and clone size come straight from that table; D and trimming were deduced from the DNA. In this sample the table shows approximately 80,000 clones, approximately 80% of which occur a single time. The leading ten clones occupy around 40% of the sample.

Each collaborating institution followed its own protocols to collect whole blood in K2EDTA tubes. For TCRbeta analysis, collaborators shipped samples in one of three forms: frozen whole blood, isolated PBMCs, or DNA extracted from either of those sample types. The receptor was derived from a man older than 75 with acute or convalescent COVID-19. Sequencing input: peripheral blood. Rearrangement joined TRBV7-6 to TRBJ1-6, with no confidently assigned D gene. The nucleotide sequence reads TGTGCCAGCAGCCCTAGATGGGGAGACCGGAATTCACCCCTCCACTTT. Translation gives CASSPRWGDRNSPLHF. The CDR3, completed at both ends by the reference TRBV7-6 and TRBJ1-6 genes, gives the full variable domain GAGVSQSPRYKVTKRGQDVALRCDPISGHVSLYWYRQALGQGPEFLTYFNYEAQQDKSGLPNDRFSAERPEGSISTLTIQRTEQRDSAMYRCASSPRWGDRNSPLHFGNGTRLTVT.